These 24 T cell receptor beta chains were all obtained from the same sample, sequenced in a study of OX40 agonist ivuxolimab in advanced cancers. The method was immunoSEQ multiplex PCR; TCRdb's version includes in-frame clones alone and lacks a portion of them. The sample shows fewer than 50,000 clones, about 89% of them seen only once. The sequences come from CD4+ or CD8+ T cells sorted from blood, collected in a trial of the OX40 agonist ivuxolimab. The receptor source for this set is an adult with an advanced solid tumor such as melanoma, head and neck, liver or kidney cancer.

CDR3 coding DNA: TGTGCCAGCAGCTCCTCCATAGCGGGGGGGCAGGCAGATACGCAGTATTTT. Translating gives CASSSSIAGGQADTQYF. This rearrangement joins TRBV5-4 to TRBJ2-3, with 11 bases lining up with TRBD2. The CDR3 has 17 residues. Trimming at V came to 3 bases and at J to 4 bases, leaving 10 bases not matched to a gene. The germline CDR1 and CDR2 sequences are SGHNT and YYREEE (reference sequence).

This chain uses TRBV23-1 with TRBJ2-3; D remains ambiguous. TRBV23-1 is recorded as an ORF, its role being uncertain. CDR3 length equals 15 residues. V gave up 4 bases and J gave up 2 bases, with 13 bases separating them. CDR3 amino acids: CASSPPTKNTDTQYF. CDR3 nucleotide sequence: TGCGCCAGCAGTCCGCCGACAAAAAACACAGATACGCAGTATTTT.

The V and J genes are TRBV6-1 and TRBJ2-1; a possible D gene is TRBD1 (5 bases). The CDR3 loop spans 15 amino acids. Germline loops: CDR1 MNHNS, CDR2 SASEGT. Trimming cost V 6 bases and J 1 base, with 13 bases left between them. CDR3 residues: CASRLRGSSYNEQFF. CDR3 bases: TGTGCCAGCAGGTTAAGGGGTTCTTCCTACAATGAGCAGTTCTTC.

The chain uses TRBV5-1 and TRBJ2-1; a weak D match, TRBD1 (5 bases). Trimming pared 0 bases from V and 0 bases from J, leaving 10 bases between. Germline CDR1 SGHRS, CDR2 YFSETQ. The CDR3 extends over 16 amino acids. CDR3 protein: CASSLAGASSYNEQFF. As DNA, the CDR3 is TGCGCCAGCAGCTTGGCTGGGGCTAGCTCCTACAATGAGCAGTTCTTC. The whole variable domain, filled in from reference TRBV5-1 and TRBJ2-1, reads KAGVTQTPRYLIKTRGQQVTLSCSPISGHRSVSWYQQTPGQGLQFLFEYFSETQRNKGNFPGRFSGRQFSNSRSEMNVSTLELGDSALYLCASSLAGASSYNEQFFGPGTRLTVL.

The CDR3 nucleotides read TGCGCCAGCAGCCAAGATCCAAGGAATGAGCAGTTCTTC. The encoded protein is CASSQDPRNEQFF. This sequence joins TRBV4-3 and TRBJ2-1, with D uncertain. This CDR3 contains 13 residues. CDR1 and CDR2 from the germline V gene are LGHNA and YSLEER. Trimming pared 0 bases from V and 7 bases from J, leaving 7 bases between.

The chain joins TRBV4-2 to TRBJ2-1, with 7 bases that match TRBD2. CDR1 LGHNA and CDR2 YNFKEQ come from the germline V gene. This CDR3 is 18 amino acids long. Unmatched junction bases numbered 20, after V lost 4 bases and J lost 8 bases. CDR3 nucleotide sequence: TGTGCCAGCAGCCCCTACTTTAGGGCGGGGGTCCTGGGCGATGAGCAGTTCTTC. This encodes CASSPYFRAGVLGDEQFF.

The V and J genes are TRBV5-1 and TRBJ2-1; D not certain. CDR1 and CDR2 from the germline V gene are SGHRS and YFSETQ. V was clipped by 4 bases and J by 5 bases, with 13 bases between them. The length of the CDR3 is 14 residues. CDR3 sequence (DNA): TGCGCCAGCAGCAAGACCGGGCCGAACAATGAGCAGTTCTTC. Its translation: CASSKTGPNNEQFF.

The V and J genes are TRBV5-1 and TRBJ1-4; D call uncertain. The CDR3 totals 14 residues. Germline values: CDR1 SGHRS, CDR2 YFSETQ. V was pared by 6 bases and J by 6 bases, with 15 bases between. Here the CDR3 reads CASKLYLEDEKLFF. CDR3 DNA sequence: TGCGCCAGCAAGCTTTACCTGGAGGATGAAAAACTGTTTTTT.

This chain links TRBV7-2 with TRBJ1-2; no reliable D call. CDR3 length: 14 amino acids. V was pared by 2 bases and J by 4 bases, with 11 bases between. Germline V gives CDR1 SGHTA, CDR2 FQGNSA. The chain's CDR3 is CASSLNSLGYGYTF. The CDR3 nucleotides are TGTGCCAGCAGCTTAAACAGCCTTGGCTATGGCTACACCTTC.

This rearrangement joins TRBV19 to TRBJ2-3, with 7 bases matching TRBD2. CDR1 and CDR2 from the germline V gene are LNHDA and SQIVND (reference sequence). The CDR3 has 14 amino acids. Trimming removed 1 base from V and 5 bases from J; junction bases left unmatched: 3. DNA for the CDR3: TGTGCCAGTAGTATAGGGACTAGTGTAGATACGCAGTATTTT. Its translation is CASSIGTSVDTQYF.

This sequence joins TRBV29-1 and TRBJ1-1, with D possibly being TRBD1 (5 bases). The CDR3 spans 12 residues. V was cut by 3 bases and J by 4 bases, with 9 bases left in between. CDR1 and CDR2 from the germline V gene are SQVTM and ANQGSEA. The CDR3 nucleotides are TGCAGCGTTGACAGGGTCCCCACTGAAGCTTTCTTT. Translated, it gives CSVDRVPTEAFF.

The rearrangement links TRBV5-1 to TRBJ2-7; a weak D match, TRBD1 (6 bases). The CDR3 consists of 14 residues. Trimming removed 4 bases at V and 5 bases at J, with 16 bases between. Germline CDR1 reads SGHRS; CDR2 reads YFSETQ. This CDR3 reads CASSIGQQSHEQYF. In DNA form, the CDR3 reads TGCGCCAGCAGCATCGGACAGCAGAGCCACGAGCAGTACTTC.

This clone was observed a single time. This chain uses TRBV7-9 with TRBJ2-5; D is perhaps TRBD2 (5 bases). The V gene lost 1 base and the J gene lost 3 bases, with 12 bases spanning the gap. CDR1 SEHNR and CDR2 FQNEAQ come from the germline V gene (reference sequence). This CDR3 comprises 15 residues. CDR3 sequence: CASSLGVWRKETQYF. The CDR3 DNA reads TGTGCCAGCAGCTTAGGGGTGTGGAGGAAAGAGACCCAGTACTTC.

The chain combines TRBV5-5 with TRBJ2-1, with a possible D match to TRBD1 (6 bases). Germline values: CDR1 SGHKS, CDR2 YYEKEE (reference sequence). This CDR3 region has 14 residues. Trimming took off 0 bases at V and 8 bases at J, with 12 bases between the two ends. The CDR3 DNA follows: TGTGCCAGCAGCTTGGTCCGTCAGGGGTATGAGCAGTTCTTC. Translating gives CASSLVRQGYEQFF.

The chain joins TRBV6-1 to TRBJ1-5, with unresolved D. The CDR3 spans 14 residues. The V gene lost 7 bases and the J gene lost 0 bases, with 10 bases spanning the gap. Germline loops: CDR1 MNHNS, CDR2 SASEGT. This CDR3 is CASTEVVSNQPQHF. CDR3 in DNA: TGTGCCAGCACGGAGGTAGTTAGCAATCAGCCCCAGCATTTT.

This clone was seen once. The chain recombines TRBV4-3 with TRBJ2-7, with D hard to call. This CDR3 is 13 amino acids long. Germline lookup yields CDR1 LGHNA and CDR2 YSLEER. V was shortened by 4 bases and J by 1 base, with 8 bases between the two germline ends. CDR3 residues: CASSLTASYEQYF. The CDR3 nucleotides read TGCGCCAGCAGCCTTACGGCTTCCTACGAGCAGTACTTC.

The chain recombines TRBV5-1 with TRBJ2-5; 7 nucleotides agree with TRBD1. The CDR3 spans 13 residues. The V gene's germline CDR1 is SGHRS and CDR2 YFSETQ. The V and J ends lost 4 bases and 4 bases, in that order; junction bases with no gene match: 4. CDR3 nucleotide sequence: TGCGCCAGCAGCACGGGACAGAGAGAGACCCAGTACTTC. As protein: CASSTGQRETQYF.

The CDR3 DNA sequence: TGTGCCAGTAGTATAAGTAGACCCGGGGAGCTGTTTTTT. It specifies CASSISRPGELFF. The rearrangement joins TRBV19 to TRBJ2-2; D unclear. Looked up from germline, CDR1 is LNHDA and CDR2 is SQIVND (reference sequence). CDR3 size: 13 residues. With 2 bases removed from V and 6 bases from J, the gap between germline ends came to 7 bases.

The chain combines TRBV5-1 with TRBJ2-5; 9 bases align to TRBD2. V was clipped by 0 bases and J by 4 bases; unmatched bases: 7. CDR1 SGHRS and CDR2 YFSETQ come from the germline V gene. This CDR3 region has 16 residues. The CDR3 bases are TGCGCCAGCAGCTTGGTAGGAGCGGGGGGAGGAGAGACCCAGTACTTC. This encodes CASSLVGAGGGETQYF.

The genes are TRBV29-1 and TRBJ2-2; D unclear. Trimming stripped 3 bases from V and 3 bases from J, with 8 bases between. The length of the CDR3 is 13 residues. CDR1 is SQVTM, CDR2 ANQGSEA, per germline. For the CDR3, the DNA is TGCAGCGTTGATGTAAGCTACACCGGGGAGCTGTTTTTT. Translation gives CSVDVSYTGELFF.

This clone occurred a few times. The genes are TRBV6-1 and TRBJ2-7, with D possibly TRBD1 on 6 matching bases. Germline CDR1 is MNHNS and CDR2 is SASEGT. The CDR3 totals 11 residues. The germline V and J ends were trimmed by 8 bases and 6 bases, with 11 bases remaining between them. The CDR3 spells CASSNRAEQYF. CDR3 sequence (DNA): TGTGCCAGCTCGAACAGGGCCGAGCAGTACTTC.

The rearrangement uses TRBV25-1 and TRBJ2-2, with D possibly called TRBD1 or TRBD2 (6 bases each). Germline-derived CDR1 and CDR2 are MGHDK and SYGVNS. Trimming cost V 7 bases and J 7 bases, with 16 bases left between them. The CDR3 covers 14 residues. The CDR3 nucleotides are TGTGCCAGCACTCCCAGGGGAGCGGGCGGGGAGCTGTTTTTT. Translated: CASTPRGAGGELFF.

J is TRBJ1-1 and V is TRBV7-2, with D tentatively TRBD1 (5 bases). Deletions cut 5 bases from V and 5 bases from J, with 18 bases between. CDR3 length equals 15 residues. Germline-derived CDR1 and CDR2 are SGHTA and FQGNSA. DNA of the CDR3: TGTGCCAGCAGCACCGTACCGACCGAGGGGACTGAAGCTTTCTTT. This gives the protein CASSTVPTEGTEAFF.

J is TRBJ2-6 and V is TRBV5-1, with a weak D call TRBD2 (6 bases). V shed 4 bases and J shed 4 bases, with 15 bases lying between them. This CDR3 has 16 amino acids. From germline, CDR1 is SGHRS and CDR2 YFSETQ. DNA for the CDR3: TGCGCCAGCAGCCCCGGGACCGCGGGGGGGGCCAACGTCCTGACTTTC. This encodes CASSPGTAGGANVLTF.